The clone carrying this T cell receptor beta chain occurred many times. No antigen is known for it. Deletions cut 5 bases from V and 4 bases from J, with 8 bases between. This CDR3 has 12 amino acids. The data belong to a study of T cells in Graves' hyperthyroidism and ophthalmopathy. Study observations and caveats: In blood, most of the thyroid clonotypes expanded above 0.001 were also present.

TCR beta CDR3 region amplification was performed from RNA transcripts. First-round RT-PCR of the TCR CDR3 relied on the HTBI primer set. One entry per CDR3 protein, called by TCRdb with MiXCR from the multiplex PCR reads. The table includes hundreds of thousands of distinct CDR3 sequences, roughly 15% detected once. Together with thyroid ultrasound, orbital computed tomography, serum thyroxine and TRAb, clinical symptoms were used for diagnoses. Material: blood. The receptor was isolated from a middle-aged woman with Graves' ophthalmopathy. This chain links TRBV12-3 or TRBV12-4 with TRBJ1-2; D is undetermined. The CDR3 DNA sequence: TGTGCCAGCAGTCCGTTGAGCTATGGCTACACCTTC. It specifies CASSPLSYGYTF.